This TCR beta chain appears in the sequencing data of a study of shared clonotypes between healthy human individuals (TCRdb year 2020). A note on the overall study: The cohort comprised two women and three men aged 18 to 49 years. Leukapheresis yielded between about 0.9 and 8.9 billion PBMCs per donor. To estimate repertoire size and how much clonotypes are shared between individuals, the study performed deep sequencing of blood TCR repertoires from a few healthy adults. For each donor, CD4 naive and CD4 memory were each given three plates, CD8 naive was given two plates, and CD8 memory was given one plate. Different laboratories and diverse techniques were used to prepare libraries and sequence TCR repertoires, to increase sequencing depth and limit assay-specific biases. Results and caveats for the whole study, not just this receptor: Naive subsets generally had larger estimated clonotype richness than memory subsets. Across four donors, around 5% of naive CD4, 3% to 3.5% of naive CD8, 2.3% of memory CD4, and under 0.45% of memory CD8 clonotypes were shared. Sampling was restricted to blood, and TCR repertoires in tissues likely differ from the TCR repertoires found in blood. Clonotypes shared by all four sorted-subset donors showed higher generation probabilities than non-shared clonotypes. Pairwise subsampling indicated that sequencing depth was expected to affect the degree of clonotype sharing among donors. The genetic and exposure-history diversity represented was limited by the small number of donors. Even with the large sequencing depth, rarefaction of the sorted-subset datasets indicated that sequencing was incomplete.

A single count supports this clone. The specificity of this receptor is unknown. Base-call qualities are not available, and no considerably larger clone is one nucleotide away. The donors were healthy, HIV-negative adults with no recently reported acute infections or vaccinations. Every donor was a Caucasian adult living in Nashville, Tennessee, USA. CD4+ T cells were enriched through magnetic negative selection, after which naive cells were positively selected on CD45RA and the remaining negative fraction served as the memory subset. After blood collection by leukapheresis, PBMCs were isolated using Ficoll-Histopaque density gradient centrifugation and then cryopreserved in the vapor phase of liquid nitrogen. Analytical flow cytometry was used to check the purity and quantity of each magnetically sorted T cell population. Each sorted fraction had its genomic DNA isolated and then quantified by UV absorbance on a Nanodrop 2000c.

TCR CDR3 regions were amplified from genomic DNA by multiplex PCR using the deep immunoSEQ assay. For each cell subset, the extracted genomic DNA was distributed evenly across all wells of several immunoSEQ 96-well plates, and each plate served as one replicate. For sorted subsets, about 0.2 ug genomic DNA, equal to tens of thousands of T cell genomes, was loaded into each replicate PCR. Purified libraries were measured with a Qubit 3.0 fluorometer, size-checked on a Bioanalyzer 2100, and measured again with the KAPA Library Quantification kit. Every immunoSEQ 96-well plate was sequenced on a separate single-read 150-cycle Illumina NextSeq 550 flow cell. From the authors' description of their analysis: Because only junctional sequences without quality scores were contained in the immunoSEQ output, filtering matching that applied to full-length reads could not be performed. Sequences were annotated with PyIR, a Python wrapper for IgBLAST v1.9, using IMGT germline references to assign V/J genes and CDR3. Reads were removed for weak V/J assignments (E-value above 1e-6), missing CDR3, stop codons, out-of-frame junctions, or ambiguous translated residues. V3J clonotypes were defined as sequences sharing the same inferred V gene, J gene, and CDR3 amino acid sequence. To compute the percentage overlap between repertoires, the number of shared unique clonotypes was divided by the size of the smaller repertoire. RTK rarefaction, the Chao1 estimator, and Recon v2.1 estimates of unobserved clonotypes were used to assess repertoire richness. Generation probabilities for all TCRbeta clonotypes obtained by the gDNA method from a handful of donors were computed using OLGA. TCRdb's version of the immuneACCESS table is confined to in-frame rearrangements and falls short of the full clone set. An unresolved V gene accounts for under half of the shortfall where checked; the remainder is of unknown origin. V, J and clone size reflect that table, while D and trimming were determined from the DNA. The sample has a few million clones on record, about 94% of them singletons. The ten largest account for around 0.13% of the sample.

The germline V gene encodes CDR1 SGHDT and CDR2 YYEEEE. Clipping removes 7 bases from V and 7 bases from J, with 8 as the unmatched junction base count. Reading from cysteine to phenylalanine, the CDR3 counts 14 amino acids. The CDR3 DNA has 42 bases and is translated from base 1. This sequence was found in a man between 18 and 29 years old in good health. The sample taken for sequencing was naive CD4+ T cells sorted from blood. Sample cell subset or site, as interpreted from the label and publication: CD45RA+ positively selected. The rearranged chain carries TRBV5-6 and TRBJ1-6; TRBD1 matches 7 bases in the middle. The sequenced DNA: TGTGCCAGCCGCCTGGGACAGATAAATTCACCCCTCCACTTT. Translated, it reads CASRLGQINSPLHF.